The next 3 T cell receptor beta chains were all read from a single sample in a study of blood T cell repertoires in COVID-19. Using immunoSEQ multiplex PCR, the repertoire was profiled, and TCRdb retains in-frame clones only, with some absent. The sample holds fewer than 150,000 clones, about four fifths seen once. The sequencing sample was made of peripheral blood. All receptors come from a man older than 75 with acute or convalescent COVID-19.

CDR3 DNA sequence: TGTGCCAGCTCACCACGACAGCGTCTCGACTATGGCTACACCTTC. Translated: CASSPRQRLDYGYTF. The chain combines TRBV18 with TRBJ1-2; D possibly corresponds to TRBD1 (5 bases). Trimming removed 1 base at V and 3 bases at J, with 12 bases between. Germline V gene sequence: CDR1 KGHSH, CDR2 LQKENI. The CDR3 has 15 amino acids.

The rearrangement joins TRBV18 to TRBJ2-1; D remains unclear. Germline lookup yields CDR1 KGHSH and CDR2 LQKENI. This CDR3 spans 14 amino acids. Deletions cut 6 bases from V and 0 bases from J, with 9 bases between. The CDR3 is CASSDSSSYNEQFF. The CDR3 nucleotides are TGTGCCAGCTCTGACTCGAGCTCCTACAATGAGCAGTTCTTC.

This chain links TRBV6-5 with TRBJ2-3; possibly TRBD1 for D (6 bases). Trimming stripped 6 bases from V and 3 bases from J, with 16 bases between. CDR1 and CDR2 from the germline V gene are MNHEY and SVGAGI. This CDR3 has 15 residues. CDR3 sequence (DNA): TGTGCCAGCAGCCCCCCTGGCAGGGGAACAGATACGCAGTATTTT. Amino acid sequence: CASSPPGRGTDTQYF.